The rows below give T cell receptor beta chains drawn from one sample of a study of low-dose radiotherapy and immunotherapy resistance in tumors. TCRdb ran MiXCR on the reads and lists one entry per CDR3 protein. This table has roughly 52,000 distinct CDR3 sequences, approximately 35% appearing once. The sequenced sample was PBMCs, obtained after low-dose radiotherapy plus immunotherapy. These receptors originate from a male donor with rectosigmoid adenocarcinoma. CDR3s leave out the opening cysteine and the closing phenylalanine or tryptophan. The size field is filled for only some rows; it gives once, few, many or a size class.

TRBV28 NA ASSPAGQGRTDTQY
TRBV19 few ASSLNQPSGNQPQH
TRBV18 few ASSPNRGNSGANVLT
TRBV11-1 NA ASSLDGANTEAF
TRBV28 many ASTDPSSGGPREQY
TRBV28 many ASSLTQGSGELF
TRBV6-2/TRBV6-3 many ASSWTAQSSYEQY
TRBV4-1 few ASSQDRGLYNEQF
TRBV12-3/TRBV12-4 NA ASSLRASGGYNEQF
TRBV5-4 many ASRIAGGHADTQY
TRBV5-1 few ASKKLVSYNEQF
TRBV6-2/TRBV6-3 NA ASSLPLRQAGNTIY
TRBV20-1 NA SARDGFQDTQY
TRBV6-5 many ASSYRDRTYEQY
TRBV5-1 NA ASSLVASGRAYNEQF
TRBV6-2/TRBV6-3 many ASSYSTSGSHSYEQY
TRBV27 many ASSFFSGSTGELF
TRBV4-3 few ASSRKLSGPVHEQY
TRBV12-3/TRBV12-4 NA ASSLRTGLHTDTQY
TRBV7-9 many ASSSGGHTDTQY
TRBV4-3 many ASSQDLRGGGGTQY
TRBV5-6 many ASSFRQGDTEKLF
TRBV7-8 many ASSLSSVNTEAF
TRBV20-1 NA SARHLRDPNTGELF
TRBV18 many ASSPAGPGGTDTQY
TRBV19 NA ASSASTGPNQPQH
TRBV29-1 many SVEETASYEQY
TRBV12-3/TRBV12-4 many ASSFGQGGTYEQY
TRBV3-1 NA ASSHLAAGGRNEQF
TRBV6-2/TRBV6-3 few ASSWGDLASKETQY
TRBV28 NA ASSLRPGGAAGNTIY
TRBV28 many ASSLTGTENTGELF
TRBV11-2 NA ASSGWDRISYEQY
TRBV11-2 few ATGGTGPYNEQF
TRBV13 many ASSLGFNTEAF
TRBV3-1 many ASSQDRSVCEQY
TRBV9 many ASSVGTGNSPLH
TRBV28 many ASRPWTGNYEQY
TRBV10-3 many AISERTSGPRGETQY
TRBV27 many ASSLRNEQY
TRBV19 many ASTWQDGTGYT
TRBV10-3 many AISRTGTEAF
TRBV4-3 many ASSPEKGTGRGY
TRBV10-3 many AISEADGSYEQY
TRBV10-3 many AISESAGGLTDTQY
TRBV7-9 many ASSLATSGYNEQF
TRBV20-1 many SGRSLSYNSPLH
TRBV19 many ASTPSPLFHEQY
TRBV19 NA ASSIASRGSGANVLT
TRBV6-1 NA ASSEGFIGPRPSNQPQH
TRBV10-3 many AISARGVNTGELF
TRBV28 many ATLGAGHSPLH
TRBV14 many ASSQGGWGNTEAF
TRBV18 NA ASSPTWQGAHEQY
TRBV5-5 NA ASSLERVNEQF
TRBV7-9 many ASSHVTGWEQY
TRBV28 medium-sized ASSRPTGGSGNTIY